A single sample gave rise to the 7 T cell receptor beta chains below, sequenced in a study of metastatic and nonmetastatic thyroid tumors. Until they underwent thyroid surgery, no patient had received any treatment. TCRdb reanalyzed the PCR reads with MiXCR. The top ten clones hold approximately 20% of a sample with roughly 40,000 clones, approximately 15% of them seen once. The material sequenced was blood. The receptors come from a female donor with papillary thyroid cancer or a benign thyroid nodule (not recorded which). Some clones in this sample may be carry-over from other donors' samples.

This clone was recorded at least ten times. The rearrangement joins TRBV6-4 to TRBJ2-1; 10 bases are shared with TRBD2. Germline V CDR1 and CDR2: MRHNA, SNTAGT. The CDR3 covers 15 residues. V gave up 5 bases and J gave up 6 bases; unmatched junction bases: 7. The CDR3 loop is CASSPTSGTSNEQFF. Written as DNA, the CDR3 is TGTGCCAGCAGTCCCACTAGCGGGACGTCCAATGAGCAGTTCTTC.

V and J are TRBV28 and TRBJ1-2; no reliable D call. Germline V CDR1 and CDR2: MDHEN, SYDVKM. The V and J ends lost 6 bases and 5 bases respectively, with 13 bases between them. The CDR3 loop spans 13 amino acids. DNA of the CDR3: TGTGCCAGCAGAGTTGGGGTTCGGTATGGCTACACCTTC. Translated: CASRVGVRYGYTF.

The sample holds a few counts of this clone. A much bigger clone sits one base away, suggesting this may be a read error. The chain carries TRBV7-2 and TRBJ2-5; D unresolved. Germline CDR1 SGHTA, CDR2 FQGNSA. The length of the CDR3 is 13 residues. The CDR3 nucleotides read TGTGCCGGCAGCTTAGTCGGTTGGGAGACCCAGTACTTC. Encoded protein: CAGSLVGWETQYF.

This clone was detected ten times or more. This chain uses TRBV6-1 with TRBJ1-1, with D unresolved. This CDR3 comprises 14 residues. CDR1 and CDR2 from the germline V gene are MNHNS and SASEGT. Trimming removed 6 bases from V and 9 bases from J, with 20 bases in between. The CDR3 loop reads CASRLADPAGQAFF. CDR3 nucleotide sequence: TGTGCCAGCAGGTTAGCCGACCCGGCAGGACAAGCTTTCTTT.

This chain links TRBV15 with TRBJ1-3; unclear D gene. Per the germline V gene, CDR1 is LNHNV and CDR2 is YYDKDF (reference sequence). The CDR3 spans 15 residues. V lost 4 bases to trimming and J lost 0 bases, with 10 bases between them. CDR3 coding DNA: TGTGCCACCAGCAAGACGGTGAGCTCTGGAAACACCATATATTTT. This gives the protein CATSKTVSSGNTIYF.

This clone showed up just a few times. The final CDR3 position lacks the conserved phenylalanine or tryptophan, pointing to a likely read error. The V gene is TRBV6-1, the J gene TRBJ1-6; D is ambiguous. This CDR3 is built from 14 residues. Germline CDR1 reads MNHNS; CDR2 reads SASEGT. V was pared by 7 bases and J by 4 bases, with 11 bases between. CDR3 in amino acids: CASIAGPYNSPLHV. In DNA form, the CDR3 reads TGTGCCAGCATTGCCGGGCCTTATAATTCACCCCTCCACGTT.

A word on this clone: Since a much larger clone is just one base distant, this may be a read error. The chain couples TRBV18 to TRBJ2-7; 7 bases agree with TRBD2. The CDR3 spans 15 residues. CDR1 is KGHSH and CDR2 is LQKENI in the germline V gene. The CDR3 loop reads CANSPRGLPLYEQYF. The DNA for the CDR3 is TGTGCCAACTCACCACGGGGACTACCGCTCTACGAGCAGTACTTC.